The clone carrying this T cell receptor (beta chain) was detected once. Its antigen is currently unknown. Under the authors' procedure: Productive clonotypes were detectable down to 2.59 x 10-5 frequency. This table comes from immunoSEQ multiplex PCR, and its TCRdb copy is limited to in-frame clones, with some not included. V and J calls and clone size are given by that table; D and trimming were obtained from the DNA. The table records 20,000 to 25,000 clones, 60% to 80% of them present only once. The junction had 2 bases not matched to a gene; V was cut back by 5 bases and J by 0 bases. The V gene's germline CDR1 is LNHNV and CDR2 YYDKDF (reference sequence). CDR3 length equals 17 residues. These data originate in a study of STAT5B mutations in CD4+ large granular lymphocyte leukemia. Findings of the study overall: Approximately 25% of private leukemic clonotypes occurred rarely in other patients' non-leukemic repertoires. Patient CD4-sorted repertoires looked more clonal than healthy CD4+ repertoires, even without putative leukemic clones.

The clonotype comes from a human donor in good health. The chain is built from TRBV15 and TRBJ2-2; 14 bases agree with TRBD2. Sequencing was carried out using CD4+ T cells from blood buffy coats. The CDR3 DNA follows: TGTGCCACCAGCCGGGGACTAGCGGGGGCGAACACCGGGGAGCTGTTTTTT. It encodes CATSRGLAGANTGELFF.